This T cell receptor (beta chain) is drawn from a study of neurological immune-mediated disorders. Study-wide points: CDR3 amino acid sequences found in expanded clones were never shared across subjects, suggesting private repertoires in all groups.

TCRdb recomputed calls from the 5' RACE reads with MiXCR, one row per CDR3 protein. The table lists tens of thousands of distinct CDR3 sequences, approximately 3% of them singletons. The table lists this clonotype with many counts. What it binds is not known. Looked up from germline, CDR1 is MNHEY and CDR2 is SVGEGT. The length of the CDR3 is 15 residues. Trimming shortened V by 6 bases and J by 3 bases, and 15 bases separated the two germline ends. Time point: longitudinal time-point 1 (baseline). This TCR derives from a woman aged 55-70 years with multiple sclerosis. Source material: PBMCs. The chain couples TRBV6-2 or TRBV6-3 to TRBJ1-5; D unclear. The CDR3: CASSKDPIPNQPQHF. The CDR3 coding sequence is TGTGCCAGCAGCAAAGACCCGATCCCCAATCAGCCCCAGCATTTT.